This T cell receptor (beta chain) was recorded in a study of radiation and T cells in renal cell carcinoma. Study observations and caveats: From baseline, blood top tumor clonotypes peaked at 2 weeks post-radiation.

The CDR3 is 14 residues long. Trimming removed 3 bases at V and 4 bases at J, with 12 bases between. Germline V lookup: CDR1 SGHTA, CDR2 FQGNSA. Only in-frame clones appear in the TCRdb table, and some are missing; sequencing was by immunoSEQ multiplex PCR. The table includes 97,000 or so clones, 65% to 90% detected once. With regard to this clone: Its antigen is still unknown.

Time point denoted: blood 4 weeks post-SBRT, at nephrectomy. Documented treatment: 15 Gy SBRT to primary tumor, nephrectomy 4 weeks later. The rearrangement links TRBV7-2 to TRBJ1-2, with D possibly being TRBD1 (5 bases). Sequences were derived from blood, sampled from a patient whose treatment included radiotherapy and nephrectomy. This receptor was obtained from a man aged 55 to 70 with renal cell carcinoma. CDR3 loop: CASSFEGAVYGYTF. The DNA for the CDR3 is TGTGCCAGCAGCTTTGAAGGGGCGGTCTATGGCTACACCTTC.